The TCR beta chain under discussion was sequenced for a study of technical replicates of blood from a handful of donors (dated by TCRdb to about 2017). Concerning this clone: Its antigen remains unidentified. One base away there is no much larger clone; base qualities are not given.

From a lookup of the germline V gene, CDR1 and CDR2 are LGHNA and YSLEER. V lost 0 bases and J lost 6 bases, and the count of bases not matched to a germline gene is 8. The CDR3 spans 17 residues, from the cysteine through the phenylalanine. Only the CDR3 part of the read is kept: 51 bases, read in frame from the first base. The method was the immunoSEQ multiplex PCR assay. TCRdb's version of the immuneACCESS table is confined to in-frame rearrangements and falls short of the full clone set. An unresolved V gene accounts for under half of the shortfall where checked; the remainder is of unknown origin. The sample table lists 75,000 to 90,000 clones, 90% to 95% of them with a count of one. The ten largest clones represent approximately 0.4% of the sample.

Material: T cells isolated from PBMCs. The TCR comes from a human donor in good health. The chain joins TRBV4-3 to TRBJ2-1; TRBD2 aligns with 10 central bases. The DNA sequence is TGCGCCAGCAGCCAAGATAGCGGGAGGTTTAGAGGCAATGAGCAGTTCTTC. This sequence encodes CASSQDSGRFRGNEQFF.